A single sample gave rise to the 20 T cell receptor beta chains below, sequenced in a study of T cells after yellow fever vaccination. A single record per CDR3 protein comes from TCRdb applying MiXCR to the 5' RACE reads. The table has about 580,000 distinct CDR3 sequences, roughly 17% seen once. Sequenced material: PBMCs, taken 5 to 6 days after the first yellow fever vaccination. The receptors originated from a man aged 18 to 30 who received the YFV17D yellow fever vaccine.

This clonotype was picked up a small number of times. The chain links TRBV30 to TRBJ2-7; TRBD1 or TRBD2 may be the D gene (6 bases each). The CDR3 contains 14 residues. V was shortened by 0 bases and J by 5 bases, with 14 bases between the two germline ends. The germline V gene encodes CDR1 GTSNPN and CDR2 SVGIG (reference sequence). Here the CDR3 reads CAWSVGGAGDEQYF. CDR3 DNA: TGTGCCTGGAGTGTGGGGGGCGCCGGGGACGAGCAGTACTTC.

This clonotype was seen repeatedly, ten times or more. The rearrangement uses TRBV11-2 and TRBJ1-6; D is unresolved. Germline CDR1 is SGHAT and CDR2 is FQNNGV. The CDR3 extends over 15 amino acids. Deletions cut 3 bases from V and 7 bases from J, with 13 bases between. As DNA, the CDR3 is TGTGCCAGCAGCTTTCGGGAGGTTTGGAATTCACCCCTCCACTTT. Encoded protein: CASSFREVWNSPLHF.

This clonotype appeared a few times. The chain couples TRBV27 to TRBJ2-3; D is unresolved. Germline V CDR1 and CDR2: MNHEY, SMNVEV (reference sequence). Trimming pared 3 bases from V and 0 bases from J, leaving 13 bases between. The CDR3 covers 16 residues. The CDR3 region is CASSFGAPTSTDTQYF. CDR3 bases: TGTGCCAGCAGTTTCGGAGCGCCCACAAGCACAGATACGCAGTATTTT.

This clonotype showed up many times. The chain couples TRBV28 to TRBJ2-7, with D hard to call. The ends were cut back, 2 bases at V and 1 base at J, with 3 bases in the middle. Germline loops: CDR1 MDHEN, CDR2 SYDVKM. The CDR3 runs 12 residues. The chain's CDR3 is CASSLNSYEQYV. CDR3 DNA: TGTGCCAGCAGTTTAAATTCCTACGAGCAGTACGTC.

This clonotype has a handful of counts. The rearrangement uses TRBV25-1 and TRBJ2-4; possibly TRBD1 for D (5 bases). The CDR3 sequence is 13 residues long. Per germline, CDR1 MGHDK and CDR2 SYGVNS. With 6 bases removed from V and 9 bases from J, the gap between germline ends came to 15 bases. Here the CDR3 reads CASSGPGIGIQYF. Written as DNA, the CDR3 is TGTGCCAGCAGCGGACCAGGGATTGGCATTCAGTACTTC.

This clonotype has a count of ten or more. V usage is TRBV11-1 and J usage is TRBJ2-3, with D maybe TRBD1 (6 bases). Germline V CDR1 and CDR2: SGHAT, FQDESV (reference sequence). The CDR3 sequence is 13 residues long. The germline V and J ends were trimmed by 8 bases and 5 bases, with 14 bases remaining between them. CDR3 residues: CASLSSRGDTQYF. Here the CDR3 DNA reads TGTGCCAGCTTATCCTCCAGGGGAGATACGCAGTATTTT.

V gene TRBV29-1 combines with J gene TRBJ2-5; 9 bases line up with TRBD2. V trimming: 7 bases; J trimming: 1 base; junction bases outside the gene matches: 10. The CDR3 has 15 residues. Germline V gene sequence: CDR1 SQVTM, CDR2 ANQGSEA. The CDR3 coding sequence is TGCAGCGCTAATCCGGCTAGCGGGACCCAAGAGACCCAGTACTTC. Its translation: CSANPASGTQETQYF.

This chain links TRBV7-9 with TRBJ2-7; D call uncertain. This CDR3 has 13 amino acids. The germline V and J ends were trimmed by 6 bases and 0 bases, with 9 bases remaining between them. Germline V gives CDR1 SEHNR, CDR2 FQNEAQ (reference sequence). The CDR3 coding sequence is TGTGCCAGCAGTGGGTATCCCTCCTACGAGCAGTACGTC. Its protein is CASSGYPSYEQYV.

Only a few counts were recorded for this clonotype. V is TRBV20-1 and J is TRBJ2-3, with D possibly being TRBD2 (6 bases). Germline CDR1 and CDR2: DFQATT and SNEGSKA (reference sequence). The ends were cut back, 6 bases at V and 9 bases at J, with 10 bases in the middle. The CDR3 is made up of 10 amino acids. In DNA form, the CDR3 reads TGCAGTGCCTTCGGGGGAACGCAGTATTTT. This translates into CSAFGGTQYF.

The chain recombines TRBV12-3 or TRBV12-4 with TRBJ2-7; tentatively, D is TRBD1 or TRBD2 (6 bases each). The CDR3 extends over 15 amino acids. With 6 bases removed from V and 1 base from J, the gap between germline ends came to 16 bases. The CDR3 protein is CASRAEGGLSYEQYF. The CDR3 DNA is TGTGCCAGCAGAGCCGAGGGGGGATTATCCTACGAGCAGTACTTC.

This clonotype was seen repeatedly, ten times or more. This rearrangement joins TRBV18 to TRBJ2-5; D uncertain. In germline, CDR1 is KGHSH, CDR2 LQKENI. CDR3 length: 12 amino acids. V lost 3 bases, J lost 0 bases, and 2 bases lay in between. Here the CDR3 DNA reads TGTGCCAGCTCACCCAACCAAGAGACCCAGTACTTC. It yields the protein CASSPNQETQYF. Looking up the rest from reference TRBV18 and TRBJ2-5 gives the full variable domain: NAGVMQNPRHLVRRRGQEARLRCSPMKGHSHVYWYRQLPEEGLKFMVYLQKENIIDESGMPKERFSAEFPKEGPSILRIQQVVRGDSAAYFCASSPNQETQYFGPGTRLLVL.

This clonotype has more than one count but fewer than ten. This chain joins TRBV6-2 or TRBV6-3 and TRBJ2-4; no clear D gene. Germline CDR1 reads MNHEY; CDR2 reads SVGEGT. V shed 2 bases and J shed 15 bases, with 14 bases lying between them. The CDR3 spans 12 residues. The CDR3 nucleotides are TGTGCCAGCAGTTACGGTCCTGACTTGTGGTACTTC. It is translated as CASSYGPDLWYF.

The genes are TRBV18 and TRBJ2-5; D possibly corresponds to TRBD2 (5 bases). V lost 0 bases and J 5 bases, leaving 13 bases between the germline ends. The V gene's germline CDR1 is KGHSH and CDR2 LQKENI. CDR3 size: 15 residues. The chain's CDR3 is CASSPPGAGGETQYF. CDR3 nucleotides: TGTGCCAGCTCACCACCAGGCGCTGGCGGGGAGACCCAGTACTTC.

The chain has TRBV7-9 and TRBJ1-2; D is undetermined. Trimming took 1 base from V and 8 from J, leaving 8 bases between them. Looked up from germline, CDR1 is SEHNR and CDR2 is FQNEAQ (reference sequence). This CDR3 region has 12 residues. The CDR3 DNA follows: TGTGCCAGCAGCTTAGAAGATCGAGGCTACACCTTC. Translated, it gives CASSLEDRGYTF. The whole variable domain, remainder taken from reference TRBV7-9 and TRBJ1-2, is DTGVSQNPRHKITKRGQNVTFRCDPISEHNRLYWYRQTLGQGPEFLTYFQNEAQLEKSRLLSDRFSAERPKGSFSTLEIQRTEQGDSAMYLCASSLEDRGYTFGSGTRLTVV.

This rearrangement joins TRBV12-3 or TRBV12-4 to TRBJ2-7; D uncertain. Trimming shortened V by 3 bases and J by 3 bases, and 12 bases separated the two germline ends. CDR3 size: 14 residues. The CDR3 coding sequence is TGTGCCAGCAGTTTTGTATCCGGAGACTACGAGCAGTACTTC. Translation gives CASSFVSGDYEQYF.

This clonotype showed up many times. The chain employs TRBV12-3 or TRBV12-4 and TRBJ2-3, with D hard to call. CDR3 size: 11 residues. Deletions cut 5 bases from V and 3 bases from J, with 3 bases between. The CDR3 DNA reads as TGTGCCAGCAGTGTTACAGATACGCAGTATTTT. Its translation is CASSVTDTQYF.

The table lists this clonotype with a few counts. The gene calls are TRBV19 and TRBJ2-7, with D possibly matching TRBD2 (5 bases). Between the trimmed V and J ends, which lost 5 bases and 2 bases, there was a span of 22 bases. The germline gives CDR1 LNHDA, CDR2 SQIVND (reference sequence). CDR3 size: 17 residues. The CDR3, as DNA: TGTGCCAGTAGTCCCCGCAAGAGGGATAACACCGCCTACGAGCAGTACTTC. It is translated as CASSPRKRDNTAYEQYF.

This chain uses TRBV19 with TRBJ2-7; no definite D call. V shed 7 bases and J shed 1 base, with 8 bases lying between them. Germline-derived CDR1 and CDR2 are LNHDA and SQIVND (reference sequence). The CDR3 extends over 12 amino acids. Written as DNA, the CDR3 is TGTGCCAGTACGGGCAGGTCCTACGAGCAGTACTTC. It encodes CASTGRSYEQYF. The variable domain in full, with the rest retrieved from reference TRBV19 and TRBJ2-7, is DGGITQSPKYLFRKEGQNVTLSCEQNLNHDAMYWYRQDPGQGLRLIYYSQIVNDFQKGDIAEGYSVSREKKESFPLTVTSAQKNPTAFYLCASTGRSYEQYFGPGTRLTVT.

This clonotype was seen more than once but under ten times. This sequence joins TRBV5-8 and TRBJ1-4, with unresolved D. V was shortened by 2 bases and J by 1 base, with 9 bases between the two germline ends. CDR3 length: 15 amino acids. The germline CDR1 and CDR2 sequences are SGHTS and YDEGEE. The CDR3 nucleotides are TGTGCCAGCAGCTTCCGGGGATTAACTAATGAAAAACTGTTTTTT. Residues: CASSFRGLTNEKLFF.

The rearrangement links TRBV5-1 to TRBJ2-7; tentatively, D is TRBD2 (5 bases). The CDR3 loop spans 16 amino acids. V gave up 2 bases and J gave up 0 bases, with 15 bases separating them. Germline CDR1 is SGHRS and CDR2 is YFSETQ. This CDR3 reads CASSFGDYADSYEQYF. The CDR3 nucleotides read TGCGCCAGCAGCTTCGGAGACTATGCCGACTCCTACGAGCAGTACTTC.